This passage covers 24 T cell receptor beta chains from one sample sequenced in a study of spatial heterogeneity in lung cancer. Each CDR3 protein gets one entry after TCRdb re-called the 5' RACE reads with MiXCR. The data contain 50,000 to 75,000 distinct CDR3 sequences, approximately 6.3% of them seen just once; the ten biggest clones take up 14% to 15%. Time point described: sample taken at primary tumor resection. The sample consisted of PBMCs, taken at surgery. Receptor source: a female donor with early-stage non-small cell lung cancer.

This clonotype has a count of ten or more. V gene TRBV20-1 combines with J gene TRBJ2-1; D remains ambiguous. This CDR3 spans 15 amino acids. The germline V gene has CDR1 DFQATT and CDR2 SNEGSKA (reference sequence). Deletions cut 3 bases from V and 4 bases from J, with 16 bases between. The CDR3 region is CSASQTGLGYNEQFF. The CDR3, as DNA: TGCAGTGCTAGCCAGACTGGGCTGGGGTACAATGAGCAGTTCTTC.

This clonotype showed up many times. The chain combines TRBV3-1 with TRBJ1-4; D uncertain. Germline V gives CDR1 LGHDT, CDR2 YNNKEL (reference sequence). This CDR3 has 13 amino acids. V was trimmed by 1 base and J by 1 base, leaving 1 base between them. CDR3 sequence: CASSQGTNEKLFF. The CDR3 bases are TGTGCCAGCAGCCAAGGAACTAATGAAAAACTGTTTTTT.

In this sample, this clonotype turned up a few times. The chain uses TRBV28 and TRBJ1-5; 10 bases align to TRBD1. V lost 11 bases and J lost 0; bases outside the gene matches: 7. CDR3 length equals 15 residues. Germline CDR1 is MDHEN and CDR2 is SYDVKM. The CDR3 nucleotides are TGTGCCGCGTCCGGGACAGGGGTTAGCAATCAGCCCCAGCATTTT. Translated: CAASGTGVSNQPQHF.

At least ten counts were recorded for this clonotype. V usage is TRBV12-5 and J usage is TRBJ2-7, with D possibly matching TRBD1 (5 bases). Germline assignment: CDR1 LGHNT and CDR2 FRNRAP. The CDR3 has 15 amino acids. Trimming removed 3 bases from V and 3 bases from J, with 15 bases in between. CDR3 amino acids: CASGLAGRMGYEQYF. The CDR3 DNA is TGTGCTAGTGGTTTAGCAGGGCGGATGGGCTACGAGCAGTACTTC.

This clonotype was picked up many times. The chain has TRBV3-1 and TRBJ2-1; 7 positions agree with TRBD2. The CDR3 is 14 amino acids. Germline V gives CDR1 LGHDT, CDR2 YNNKEL (reference sequence). Losses at the gene ends were 5 bases for V and 6 bases for J; bases not matched to a gene: 7. The CDR3 protein is CASSGLGYFNEQFF. CDR3 nucleotide sequence: TGTGCCAGCAGCGGACTAGGCTATTTCAATGAGCAGTTCTTC.

This clonotype has more than one count but fewer than ten. The CDR3 region has the DNA TGTGCCAGCAGTTTAGATTATAATCAGCCCCAGCATTTT. Translating it yields CASSLDYNQPQHF. The rearrangement uses TRBV12-3 or TRBV12-4 and TRBJ1-5; no clear D gene. The CDR3 contains 13 residues. Between the trimmed V and J ends, which lost 1 base and 4 bases, there was a span of 5 bases.

The chain uses TRBV9 and TRBJ1-5, with a possible D match to TRBD1 (5 bases). The CDR3 has 15 residues. Germline loops: CDR1 SGDLS, CDR2 YYNGEE. The germline V and J ends were trimmed by 3 bases and 3 bases, with 13 bases remaining between them. CDR3 amino acids: CASSEGTGYNQPQHF. The CDR3 region has the DNA TGTGCCAGCAGCGAGGGGACGGGATACAATCAGCCCCAGCATTTT.

The V and J genes are TRBV20-1 and TRBJ1-2, with 8 bases that match TRBD1. The CDR3 has 14 amino acids. The germline V gene has CDR1 DFQATT and CDR2 SNEGSKA (reference sequence). The trim removed 6 bases at V and 0 bases at J, leaving 6 bases unmatched. CDR3 sequence: CSAPNRGTNYGYTF. The CDR3 DNA reads TGCAGTGCCCCGAACAGGGGGACTAACTATGGCTACACCTTC.

Details on this clonotype: Since a much larger clone is just one base distant, this may be a read error. The chain couples TRBV18 to TRBJ1-1, with D perhaps matching TRBD1 (6 bases). The CDR3 has 16 amino acids. Trimming left V 2 bases short and J 3 bases short, with 16 bases between. CDR1 is KGHSH, CDR2 LQKENI, per germline. Written as DNA, the CDR3 is TGTGCCAGCTCACCAGGACTGAACAGGGCGGACACTGAAGCTTTCTTT. Its translation: CASSPGLNRADTEAFF.

This clonotype has ten or more counts. CDR3 DNA sequence: TGTGCCATCAGTGAGAATTCAGGCTCCATTGATACGCAGTATTTT. Its protein is CAISENSGSIDTQYF. The rearrangement links TRBV10-3 to TRBJ2-3, with D unclear. Germline CDR1 reads ENHRY; CDR2 reads SYGVKD. The CDR3 loop spans 15 amino acids. V was clipped by 2 bases and J by 6 bases, with 15 bases between them.

This clonotype has ten or more counts. V is TRBV28 and J is TRBJ1-1; 8 bases align to TRBD1. The CDR3 contains 15 residues. Germline CDR1 MDHEN, CDR2 SYDVKM. Trimming at V came to 5 bases and at J to 5 bases, leaving 10 bases not matched to a gene. This CDR3 is CASSPEDREWTEAFF. The CDR3 region has the DNA TGTGCCAGCAGTCCCGAGGACAGGGAATGGACTGAAGCTTTCTTT.

This clonotype was found a few times. The chain joins TRBV20-1 to TRBJ1-1; 8 bases are a match to TRBD1. J lost 0 bases, V lost 5 bases, and 11 bases had no gene match. Germline CDR1 and CDR2: DFQATT and SNEGSKA (reference sequence). The CDR3 totals 16 residues. CDR3 loop: CSASGTGGLLNTEAFF. CDR3 in DNA: TGCAGTGCTTCCGGGACAGGAGGTCTTCTGAACACTGAAGCTTTCTTT.

The sample holds many counts of this clonotype. The chain uses TRBV5-1 and TRBJ1-5; perhaps TRBD1 as D (5 bases). The ends were cut back, 0 bases at V and 5 bases at J, with 12 bases in the middle. From germline, CDR1 is SGHRS and CDR2 YFSETQ. The CDR3 has 15 amino acids. CDR3 in amino acids: CASSLDSGVDQPQHF. In nucleotides, the CDR3 is TGCGCCAGCAGCTTGGATTCGGGGGTGGATCAGCCCCAGCATTTT.

V gene TRBV10-3 combines with J gene TRBJ2-1; TRBD1 matches 9 bases. CDR1 ENHRY and CDR2 SYGVKD come from the germline V gene. The junction had 10 bases not matched to a gene; V was cut back by 6 bases and J by 10 bases. This CDR3 region has 14 residues. The CDR3 loop reads CAISPGTGYGEQFF. Here the CDR3 DNA reads TGTGCCATCAGCCCCGGGACAGGGTACGGGGAGCAGTTCTTC.

This clonotype has ten or more counts. This chain joins TRBV9 and TRBJ2-7, with TRBD1 matching 8 bases. V gave up 3 bases and J gave up 3 bases; unmatched junction bases: 11. Germline CDR1 and CDR2: SGDLS and YYNGEE. The CDR3 covers 16 residues. CDR3 loop: CASSASFRGRFYEQYV. CDR3 DNA sequence: TGTGCCAGCAGCGCCTCTTTCAGGGGGCGCTTCTACGAGCAGTACGTC.

Concerning this clonotype itself: At one boundary the junction diverges from the germline segment, which might be a read error. V gene TRBV28 combines with J gene TRBJ1-4; TRBD1 matches 7 bases. The CDR3 has 14 amino acids. Per germline, CDR1 MDHEN and CDR2 SYDVKM. CDR3 amino acids: CASSHDRANGKLFF. CDR3 nucleotides: TGTGCCAGCAGTCATGACAGGGCTAATGGAAAACTGTTTTTT.

This clonotype showed up many times. J is TRBJ1-3 and V is TRBV7-2; D is perhaps TRBD1 (6 bases). Germline CDR1 is SGHTA and CDR2 is FQGNSA. V was pared by 5 bases and J by 5 bases, with 13 bases between. This CDR3 region has 14 residues. The CDR3 nucleotides are TGTGCCAGCAGCAACCCGACAGGCAGAAACACCATATATTTT. Encoded protein: CASSNPTGRNTIYF.

This clonotype came up a few times. The V and J genes are TRBV6-4 and TRBJ2-7, with 7 bases identical to TRBD2. The CDR3 is 13 amino acids. J gave up 2 bases and V 5 bases, and 3 bases lay outside the gene matches. CDR1 and CDR2 from the germline V gene are MRHNA and SNTAGT. The CDR3 DNA is TGTGCCAGCAGTCGGGGGGAGACCTACGAGCAGTACGTC. Protein product: CASSRGETYEQYV.

This rearrangement joins TRBV20-1 to TRBJ1-5; 10 bases fit TRBD1. Trimming took 5 bases from V and 6 from J; bases not matched to a gene: 10. This CDR3 contains 15 residues. CDR1 and CDR2 from the germline V gene are DFQATT and SNEGSKA (reference sequence). For the CDR3, the DNA is TGCAGTGCTGACAACCGGGACAGGGGTTTTCAGCCCCAGCATTTT. Protein product: CSADNRDRGFQPQHF.

At least ten counts were recorded for this clonotype. The chain employs TRBV5-6 and TRBJ2-7; TRBD1 might be the D (7 bases). V was clipped by 4 bases and J by 2 bases, with 13 bases between them. Germline V gene data show CDR1 as SGHDT and CDR2 as YYEEEE. The CDR3 runs to 14 residues. The CDR3 loop reads CASSPAGQTYEQYF. In DNA, the CDR3 is TGTGCCAGCAGCCCTGCGGGACAGACCTACGAGCAGTACTTC.

This clonotype has ten or more counts. The chain recombines TRBV20-1 with TRBJ2-3; 7 nucleotides agree with TRBD2. V gave up 5 bases and J gave up 5 bases; unmatched junction bases: 10. CDR3 length equals 14 residues. The V gene's germline CDR1 is DFQATT and CDR2 SNEGSKA (reference sequence). Written as DNA, the CDR3 is TGCAGTGCTCTAGCGCAGGGAGGGTTAGATACGCAGTATTTT. This gives the protein CSALAQGGLDTQYF.

This clonotype was recorded at least ten times. This CDR3 reads CARQTPNTEAFF. CDR3 bases: TGTGCCAGACAGACTCCTAACACTGAAGCTTTCTTT. This chain links TRBV7-9 with TRBJ1-1; unclear D gene. Germline V CDR1 and CDR2: SEHNR, FQNEAQ (reference sequence). Trimming took 9 bases from V and 2 from J, leaving 10 bases between them. The CDR3 has 12 residues.

The chain combines TRBV28 with TRBJ2-3, with D possibly TRBD1 on 5 matching bases. This CDR3 region has 13 residues. The V and J ends lost 5 bases and 4 bases respectively, with 10 bases between them. Germline CDR1 reads MDHEN; CDR2 reads SYDVKM. This CDR3 reads CASSRQGADTQYF. The CDR3, as DNA: TGTGCCAGCAGTCGTCAGGGTGCAGATACGCAGTATTTT.

This clonotype was counted at least ten times. This chain joins TRBV20-1 and TRBJ2-2; the D is unclear. V gave up 1 base and J gave up 2 bases, with 11 bases separating them. Germline V gives CDR1 DFQATT, CDR2 SNEGSKA (reference sequence). This CDR3 spans 15 amino acids. CDR3 in DNA: TGCAGTGCTAGAGGCCCCGGACGTAACACCGGGGAGCTGTTTTTT. As protein: CSARGPGRNTGELFF.